These 13 T cell receptor beta chains originate from one sample sequenced in a study of T cell clones after liver transplantation. Using immunoSEQ multiplex PCR, the repertoire was profiled, and TCRdb retains in-frame clones only, with some absent. The sample yields approximately 51,000 clones, less than 90% seen once. The sample was CD8+ T cells from blood, taken 12 months after liver transplant. The receptors here all came from a human patient who received a liver transplant. Some T cells here may be from the graft donor.

The chain combines TRBV15 with TRBJ1-4; D is undetermined. The CDR3 runs to 14 residues. Germline CDR1 is LNHNV and CDR2 is YYDKDF (reference sequence). Between the trimmed V and J ends, which lost 3 bases and 5 bases, there was a span of 10 bases. CDR3 sequence: CATSSTTGNEKLFF. Here the CDR3 DNA reads TGTGCCACCAGCAGCACAACCGGGAATGAAAAACTGTTTTTT.

This sequence joins TRBV28 and TRBJ2-7; D might be TRBD2 (5 bases). With 6 bases removed from V and 2 bases from J, the gap between germline ends came to 20 bases. Germline V gene sequence: CDR1 MDHEN, CDR2 SYDVKM. The CDR3 is made up of 16 amino acids. CDR3 amino acids: CASRIRPGKGPYEQYF. The CDR3 DNA is TGTGCCAGCAGGATCCGCCCGGGGAAAGGTCCCTACGAGCAGTACTTC.

This rearrangement joins TRBV6-5 to TRBJ2-5; D may correspond to TRBD1 or TRBD2 (6 bases each). Trimming took off 1 base at V and 1 base at J, with 10 bases between the two ends. The CDR3 totals 15 residues. CDR1 and CDR2 from the germline V gene are MNHEY and SVGAGI. The CDR3 bases are TGTGCCAGCAGTTACTTCCCGGGGGCCCAAGAGACCCAGTACTTC. It yields the protein CASSYFPGAQETQYF.

V usage is TRBV27 and J usage is TRBJ2-3; no definite D call. CDR1 MNHEY and CDR2 SMNVEV come from the germline V gene (reference sequence). The CDR3 has 11 amino acids. V was shortened by 8 bases and J by 0 bases, with 3 bases between the two germline ends. Written as DNA, the CDR3 is TGTGCCAGCCACAGCACAGATACGCAGTATTTT. Translated, it gives CASHSTDTQYF.

The genes are TRBV19 and TRBJ2-1; 10 positions agree with TRBD2. Germline V gene data show CDR1 as LNHDA and CDR2 as SQIVND (reference sequence). Unmatched junction bases numbered 10, after V lost 6 bases and J lost 8 bases. There are 15 residues in the CDR3. This CDR3 is CASRDSGRPKDEQFF. The CDR3 nucleotides read TGTGCCAGTAGGGATAGCGGGAGGCCGAAGGATGAGCAGTTCTTC.

The J gene is TRBJ2-3, the V gene TRBV7-9, with D possibly matching TRBD2 (5 bases). CDR1 is SEHNR, CDR2 FQNEAQ, per germline (reference sequence). Deletions cut 1 base from V and 6 bases from J, with 20 bases between. The CDR3 contains 17 residues. CDR3 bases: TGTGCCAGCAGCTTAGTAGATGCCAGAACGGAGGCGGATACGCAGTATTTT. Amino acids: CASSLVDARTEADTQYF.

The DNA of the CDR3 is TGTGCCAGCAGTTACTCGACCCCCTCCAGGACTGAAGCTTTCTTT. The encoded protein is CASSYSTPSRTEAFF. The chain recombines TRBV6-5 with TRBJ1-1; no firm D call. CDR3 size: 15 residues. The V and J ends lost 0 bases and 5 bases respectively, with 13 bases between them. The germline CDR1 and CDR2 sequences are MNHEY and SVGAGI.

This clone appeared a few times. The chain couples TRBV11-2 to TRBJ1-3; D remains ambiguous. The CDR3 runs 15 residues. Germline V gene sequence: CDR1 SGHAT, CDR2 FQNNGV. Deletions cut 1 base from V and 2 bases from J, with 9 bases between. CDR3 nucleotides: TGTGCCAGCAGCTTAGGTATTAATCCTGGAAACACCATATATTTT. This codes for CASSLGINPGNTIYF.

CDR3 coding DNA: TGTGCCAGCAGCGTAGAGGGGACTACCTACAATGAGCAGTTCTTC. Amino acid sequence: CASSVEGTTYNEQFF. The rearrangement uses TRBV9 and TRBJ2-1; 7 nucleotides align to TRBD2. The CDR3 is made up of 15 amino acids. J was trimmed by 2 bases and V by 0 bases; bases with no gene match: 2. Germline assignment: CDR1 SGDLS and CDR2 YYNGEE.

The chain employs TRBV27 and TRBJ2-4; D may match TRBD1 or TRBD2 (5 bases each). The CDR3 loop spans 14 amino acids. With 3 bases removed from V and 4 bases from J, the gap between germline ends came to 10 bases. Germline assignment: CDR1 MNHEY and CDR2 SMNVEV (reference sequence). Written as DNA, the CDR3 is TGTGCCAGCAGTTTGTCGGGACCAAAAAACATTCAGTACTTC. Translating it yields CASSLSGPKNIQYF.

This chain links TRBV6-1 with TRBJ2-3, with TRBD2 matching 8 bases. The CDR3 loop spans 15 amino acids. Germline CDR1 and CDR2: MNHNS and SASEGT. V lost 1 base to trimming and J lost 5 bases; unmatched junction nucleotides: 5. CDR3 bases: TGTGCCAGCAGTGAAGGCCCAGCGGGAGTAGATACGCAGTATTTT. Translated, it gives CASSEGPAGVDTQYF.

The chain couples TRBV7-6 to TRBJ2-2; D tentatively fits TRBD1 or TRBD2 (5 bases each). CDR3 size: 16 residues. Per the germline V gene, CDR1 is SGHVS and CDR2 is FNYEAQ. With 5 bases removed from V and 2 bases from J, the gap between germline ends came to 15 bases. CDR3 bases: TGTGCCAGCAGCCCTGGGGGTTTCGGTAACACCGGGGAGCTGTTTTTT. Translating it yields CASSPGGFGNTGELFF.

The chain carries TRBV7-9 and TRBJ2-7, with D maybe TRBD2 (5 bases). The ends were cut back, 1 base at V and 2 bases at J, with 15 bases in the middle. In germline, CDR1 is SEHNR, CDR2 FQNEAQ (reference sequence). The length of the CDR3 is 16 residues. CDR3: CASSLEERARPYEQYF. The DNA for the CDR3 is TGTGCCAGCAGCTTAGAGGAGAGGGCCAGACCCTACGAGCAGTACTTC.